This T cell receptor beta chain was recorded in a study of cytomegalovirus exposure and HLA in healthy donors. Study context: Earlier results showed approximately 110 million unique TCR beta sequences derived from roughly 200 million T cells. Regarding the study as a whole: A few CMV-associated chains were confirmed in vitro to be specific for CMV antigens. Most TCR sequences were rare, but some public TCRs occurred in many donors.

V lost 0 bases to trimming and J lost 3 bases; unmatched junction nucleotides: 6. This CDR3 has 17 amino acids. The V gene's germline CDR1 is LNHDA and CDR2 SQIVND (reference sequence). The PCR ran on 60 Vbeta and 13 Jbeta primers. Libraries were prepared by immunoSEQ multiplex PCR; TCRdb keeps only in-frame clonotypes and omits some of them. Of approximately 130,000 clones in the sample, roughly 9% were seen once. Everyone who donated was a healthy bone marrow donor. As concerns this clone: The target antigen is unknown.

The receptor was derived from a woman aged 40-49 years in good health and CMV-seropositive. The gene calls are TRBV19 and TRBJ1-1; 11 bases agree with TRBD1. The source material was PBMCs. The CDR3 bases are TGTGCCAGTAGTATAGATGGGAGGACAGGGGGCTACACTGAAGCTTTCTTT. This sequence encodes CASSIDGRTGGYTEAFF.